The rows below give T cell receptor beta chains drawn from one sample of a study of blood T cell repertoires in COVID-19. Using immunoSEQ multiplex PCR, the repertoire was profiled, and TCRdb retains in-frame clones only, with some absent. The sample contains about 88,000 clones, over 90% of which appear only once. Sequencing used peripheral blood. The receptors shown here come from a man aged 55 to 70 with acute or convalescent COVID-19. CDR3s include the opening cysteine and the closing phenylalanine or tryptophan. The order of the fields is CDR3 protein, CDR3 DNA, V gene, clone size, D gene, J gene. A D gene is named only where the DNA matches it firmly. The size of a clone is reported for some rows only, either as once, few or many, or as a class for expanded clones.

CAISESGGYGYTF	TGTGCCATCAGTGAGTCAGGAGGCTATGGCTACACCTTC	TRBV10-3	-	-	TRBJ1-2
CASSLGSSYEQYF	TGCGCCAGCAGCTTGGGTAGCTCCTACGAGCAGTACTTC	TRBV5-1	few	-	TRBJ2-7
CASSRDRVGETQYF	TGTGCCAGCAGCCGGGACAGGGTGGGAGAGACCCAGTACTTC	TRBV7-8	-	TRBD1	TRBJ2-5
CASSSGGGQGYQPQHF	TGTGCCAGTAGTTCCGGGGGAGGACAGGGGTATCAGCCCCAGCATTTT	TRBV19	once	TRBD1	TRBJ1-5
CASKGTGPPYEQYF	TGTGCCAGCAAGGGGACAGGGCCCCCCTACGAGCAGTACTTC	TRBV2	-	TRBD1	TRBJ2-7
CASSLDRVGQPQHF	TGTGCCAGCAGCCTCGACAGGGTGGGTCAGCCCCAGCATTTT	TRBV16	-	TRBD1	TRBJ1-5
CASSSRLLAEGADTQYF	TGTGCCAGCAGTTCCCGATTACTAGCGGAGGGGGCAGATACGCAGTATTTT	TRBV7-8	-	TRBD2	TRBJ2-3
CASSLVGRGGETQYF	TGTGCCAGCAGCTTAGTAGGGAGGGGTGGTGAGACCCAGTACTTC	TRBV7-9	-	TRBD2	TRBJ2-5
CASSPQPGDGENQPQHF	TGTGCCAGCTCACCACAGCCAGGGGACGGTGAGAATCAGCCCCAGCATTTT	TRBV18	-	-	TRBJ1-5
CASSLSGSEVQETQYF	TGTGCCAGCAGTTTATCGGGGAGTGAGGTTCAAGAGACCCAGTACTTC	TRBV27	-	-	TRBJ2-5
CASSYSQDTGLYEQYF	TGTGCCAGCAGTTACTCCCAAGACACAGGCCTCTACGAGCAGTACTTC	TRBV6-5	-	-	TRBJ2-7
CASSLGGGRNTEAFF	TGTGCCAGCAGTTTGGGGGGGGGAAGGAACACTGAAGCTTTCTTT	TRBV28	-	-	TRBJ1-1
CASSEGLAGLSYNEQFF	TGTGCCAGCAGTGAGGGACTAGCGGGCCTTTCCTACAATGAGCAGTTCTTC	TRBV28	-	TRBD2	TRBJ2-1
CASVYKAGVGELFF	TGTGCCAGCGTCTACAAGGCGGGAGTCGGGGAGCTGTTTTTT	TRBV7-9	-	TRBD2	TRBJ2-2
CASRPERAGGPQETQYF	TGTGCCAGCAGACCGGAGCGGGCAGGGGGTCCCCAAGAGACCCAGTACTTC	TRBV7-2	-	-	TRBJ2-5
CATRGGLHTEAFF	TGTGCCACCAGAGGAGGCCTCCACACTGAAGCTTTCTTT	TRBV24-1	-	-	TRBJ1-1
CASSLGTGRQETQYF	TGTGCCAGCAGCTTAGGGACAGGGAGACAAGAGACCCAGTACTTC	TRBV7-9	-	TRBD1	TRBJ2-5
CATSRDHRVPLYGYTF	TGTGCCACCAGCAGAGACCACAGGGTCCCACTCTATGGCTACACCTTC	TRBV15	-	-	TRBJ1-2